The 32 T cell receptor beta chains listed next were all sequenced from one sample in a study of OX40 agonist ivuxolimab in advanced cancers. Measured with immunoSEQ multiplex PCR; TCRdb has only the in-frame clones, and not every one. The table lists 90,000 to 120,000 clones, roughly 90% of them singletons. The sample in question was CD4+ or CD8+ T cells sorted from blood, obtained in a trial of the OX40 agonist ivuxolimab. These receptors were obtained from an adult with an advanced solid tumor such as melanoma, head and neck, liver or kidney cancer.

The chain joins TRBV9 to TRBJ2-1, with D unclear. Deletions cut 3 bases from V and 2 bases from J, with 9 bases between. The CDR3 is 14 residues long. Germline-derived CDR1 and CDR2 are SGDLS and YYNGEE. The DNA for the CDR3 is TGTGCCAGCAGCGGGCGCCACGCCTACAATGAGCAGTTCTTC. It is translated as CASSGRHAYNEQFF. The whole variable domain, filled in from reference TRBV9 and TRBJ2-1, reads DSGVTQTPKHLITATGQRVTLRCSPRSGDLSVYWYQQSLDQGLQFLIQYYNGEERAKGNILERFSAQQFPDLHSELNLSSLELGDSALYFCASSGRHAYNEQFFGPGTRLTVL.

This chain connects TRBV7-2 to TRBJ1-2; D not certain. Trimming left V 2 bases short and J 2 bases short, with 3 bases between. CDR3 length: 12 amino acids. Germline CDR1 is SGHTA and CDR2 is FQGNSA. As DNA, the CDR3 is TGTGCCAGCAGCTTAACAAACTATGGCTACACCTTC. Translating gives CASSLTNYGYTF.

V gene TRBV2 combines with J gene TRBJ2-3; unclear D gene. V lost 6 bases to trimming and J lost 0 bases, with 13 bases between them. Germline V lookup: CDR1 SNHLY, CDR2 FYNNEI. This CDR3 spans 15 amino acids. The CDR3 region has the DNA TGTGCCAGCAGACGCGCCCGCCCAAGCACAGATACGCAGTATTTT. It is translated as CASRRARPSTDTQYF.

Regarding this clone: This same CDR3 is encoded by further DNA sequences in the sample. The V gene is TRBV13, the J gene TRBJ2-1, with D perhaps given as TRBD1 or TRBD2 (5 bases each). The CDR3 runs 14 residues. The germline V gene has CDR1 PRHDT and CDR2 FYEKMQ (reference sequence). V shed 0 bases and J shed 5 bases, with 8 bases lying between them. CDR3 DNA: TGTGCCAGCAGCTTAGGCGGGACCGACAATGAGCAGTTCTTC. Translation gives CASSLGGTDNEQFF.

The V call is TRBV2, the J call TRBJ2-7; D gene unclear. With 5 bases removed from V and 3 bases from J, the gap between germline ends came to 5 bases. Germline CDR1 is SNHLY and CDR2 is FYNNEI. This CDR3 contains 11 residues. The CDR3 region is CASSYVYEQYF. The CDR3 DNA reads TGTGCCAGCAGTTATGTCTACGAGCAGTACTTC.

The chain carries TRBV14 and TRBJ2-7; TRBD2 matches 7 bases. V trimming: 4 bases; J trimming: 5 bases; junction bases outside the gene matches: 20. The CDR3 is 18 residues long. CDR1 is SGHDN, CDR2 FVKESK, per germline. CDR3 loop: CASSRGGRESGGGDEQYF. DNA for the CDR3: TGTGCCAGCAGCCGTGGGGGACGGGAGAGCGGTGGGGGGGACGAGCAGTACTTC.

The chain is built from TRBV29-1 and TRBJ2-4; 7 bases fit TRBD1. This CDR3 is 14 amino acids long. Unmatched junction bases numbered 7, after V lost 4 bases and J lost 4 bases. The germline V gene encodes CDR1 SQVTM and CDR2 ANQGSEA. The CDR3 here is CSVVPGDSKNIQYF. CDR3 sequence (DNA): TGCAGCGTTGTCCCAGGGGACAGTAAAAACATTCAGTACTTC. Variable domain in full (rest from reference TRBV29-1 and TRBJ2-4): SAVISQKPSRDICQRGTSLTIQCQVDSQVTMMFWYRQQPGQSLTLIATANQGSEATYESGFVIDKFPISRPNLTFSTLTVSNMSPEDSSIYLCSVVPGDSKNIQYFGAGTRLSVL.

This clone turned up a few times. The chain is built from TRBV28 and TRBJ1-2; D is unclear. Germline CDR1 reads MDHEN; CDR2 reads SYDVKM. The CDR3 sequence is 14 residues long. V was pared by 5 bases and J by 4 bases, with 14 bases between. DNA of the CDR3: TGTGCCAGCAGTCCGGACCTGGCCCTCTATGGCTACACCTTC. Protein sequence: CASSPDLALYGYTF.

The genes are TRBV9 and TRBJ1-3; D not certain. The CDR3 totals 14 residues. Germline V gene data show CDR1 as SGDLS and CDR2 as YYNGEE. Trimming cost V 2 bases and J 0 bases, with 6 bases left between them. The CDR3 DNA is TGTGCCAGCAGCGTCCGCGACTCTGGAAACACCATATATTTT. Protein sequence: CASSVRDSGNTIYF.

The chain is built from TRBV19 and TRBJ2-5; no clear D gene. Germline lookup yields CDR1 LNHDA and CDR2 SQIVND (reference sequence). The CDR3 totals 13 residues. Trimming removed 5 bases at V and 1 base at J, with 8 bases between. The chain's CDR3 is CASSLSRQETQYF. The CDR3 region has the DNA TGTGCCAGTAGTCTGTCCCGCCAAGAGACCCAGTACTTC. The variable domain in full, with the rest retrieved from reference TRBV19 and TRBJ2-5, is DGGITQSPKYLFRKEGQNVTLSCEQNLNHDAMYWYRQDPGQGLRLIYYSQIVNDFQKGDIAEGYSVSREKKESFPLTVTSAQKNPTAFYLCASSLSRQETQYFGPGTRLLVL.

This chain uses TRBV19 with TRBJ1-5; tentative D call: TRBD1 (5 bases). CDR1 is LNHDA and CDR2 is SQIVND in the germline V gene (reference sequence). With 3 bases removed from V and 1 base from J, the gap between germline ends came to 10 bases. The CDR3 has 15 amino acids. This CDR3 is CASSIAGMSNQPQHF. DNA for the CDR3: TGTGCCAGTAGTATCGCAGGGATGAGCAATCAGCCCCAGCATTTT.

The DNA of the CDR3 is TGTGCCAGCTCACGAAAAGACGATAATGAGCAGTTCTTC. Encoded protein: CASSRKDDNEQFF. This rearrangement joins TRBV18 to TRBJ2-1; D remains ambiguous. Germline V gene sequence: CDR1 KGHSH, CDR2 LQKENI. This CDR3 is built from 13 residues. V shed 4 bases and J shed 7 bases, with 11 bases lying between them.

The chain is built from TRBV5-1 and TRBJ2-1; D uncertain. The CDR3 extends over 12 amino acids. Germline values: CDR1 SGHRS, CDR2 YFSETQ. V was shortened by 3 bases and J by 6 bases, with 7 bases between the two germline ends. For the CDR3, the DNA is TGCGCCAGCAGCTCTAGGGCCAATGAGCAGTTCTTC. Translating gives CASSSRANEQFF. The complete variable domain, with remaining parts taken from reference TRBV5-1 and TRBJ2-1, reads KAGVTQTPRYLIKTRGQQVTLSCSPISGHRSVSWYQQTPGQGLQFLFEYFSETQRNKGNFPGRFSGRQFSNSRSEMNVSTLELGDSALYLCASSSRANEQFFGPGTRLTVL.

This chain connects TRBV29-1 to TRBJ2-7, with TRBD1 matching over 11 bases. CDR3 size: 14 residues. Trimming at V came to 6 bases and at J to 6 bases, leaving 10 bases not matched to a gene. CDR1 and CDR2 from the germline V gene are SQVTM and ANQGSEA. In DNA form, the CDR3 reads TGCAGCGTCCGAGGGACAGGGGGATTGCGCGAGCAGTACTTC. Translated: CSVRGTGGLREQYF.

This clone was counted once. This rearrangement joins TRBV6-6 to TRBJ2-7, with 7 bases identical to TRBD1. V was pared by 8 bases and J by 3 bases, with 7 bases of the junction left unmatched. The germline gives CDR1 MNHNY, CDR2 SVGAGI (reference sequence). The length of the CDR3 is 13 residues. CDR3 in amino acids: CASSRDSHYEQYF. CDR3 DNA: TGTGCCAGCTCAAGGGACAGCCACTACGAGCAGTACTTC.

V and J are TRBV5-1 and TRBJ1-1; TRBD1 might be the D (6 bases). The CDR3 loop spans 17 amino acids. V dropped 1 base and J dropped 1 base, with 17 bases sitting between them. CDR1 is SGHRS, CDR2 YFSETQ, per germline. The CDR3, as DNA: TGCGCCAGCAGCTTGACTCTGTGGTCGACAGGGAACACTGAAGCTTTCTTT. This translates into CASSLTLWSTGNTEAFF. Using reference TRBV5-1 and TRBJ1-1 for the parts outside the CDR3, the full variable domain is KAGVTQTPRYLIKTRGQQVTLSCSPISGHRSVSWYQQTPGQGLQFLFEYFSETQRNKGNFPGRFSGRQFSNSRSEMNVSTLELGDSALYLCASSLTLWSTGNTEAFFGQGTRLTVV.

The rearrangement uses TRBV6-5 and TRBJ2-5, with D possibly matching TRBD1 (6 bases). V shed 6 bases and J shed 5 bases, with 13 bases lying between them. Germline-derived CDR1 and CDR2 are MNHEY and SVGAGI. This CDR3 is 13 amino acids long. DNA of the CDR3: TGTGCCAGCAGACGGCAGGGGATCGAGACCCAGTACTTC. Translation gives CASRRQGIETQYF.

The rearrangement joins TRBV9 to TRBJ1-4; D unresolved. V shed 3 bases and J shed 8 bases, with 14 bases lying between them. Germline V CDR1 and CDR2: SGDLS, YYNGEE. CDR3 size: 14 residues. CDR3 bases: TGTGCCAGCAGCGCCATTGGAGGGAGCGAAAAACTGTTTTTT. Translating it yields CASSAIGGSEKLFF. Drawing the rest from reference TRBV9 and TRBJ1-4, the complete variable domain is DSGVTQTPKHLITATGQRVTLRCSPRSGDLSVYWYQQSLDQGLQFLIQYYNGEERAKGNILERFSAQQFPDLHSELNLSSLELGDSALYFCASSAIGGSEKLFFGSGTQLSVL.

For this clone: One end of the junction is discordant with germline, which a read error may explain. CDR3 DNA sequence: TGTGCCGGCAGTGACCGAGGGAATCAGGCTGAAGCTTTCTTT. As protein: CAGSDRGNQAEAFF. The chain couples TRBV6-4 to TRBJ1-1; no firm D call. Germline values: CDR1 MRHNA, CDR2 SNTAGT. This CDR3 has 14 amino acids.

V is TRBV28 and J is TRBJ2-7, with a tentative D call TRBD1 (5 bases). Per the germline V gene, CDR1 is MDHEN and CDR2 is SYDVKM. V lost 5 bases and J 6 bases, leaving 14 bases between the germline ends. The CDR3 runs 13 residues. The CDR3 DNA sequence: TGTGCCAGCAGTCCCGGTCAGGGCGGCGAGCAGTACTTC. The encoded protein is CASSPGQGGEQYF.

The chain couples TRBV12-5 to TRBJ1-1; D possibly corresponds to TRBD1 (5 bases). Trimming left V 1 base short and J 8 bases short, with 5 bases between. Germline V lookup: CDR1 LGHNT, CDR2 FRNRAP. This CDR3 comprises 11 residues. This CDR3 is CASGLGGEAFF. DNA for the CDR3: TGTGCTAGTGGTTTGGGGGGGGAAGCTTTCTTT.

The J gene is TRBJ1-1, the V gene TRBV19, with D tentatively TRBD1 (6 bases). Trimming removed 4 bases at V and 1 base at J, with 13 bases between. Germline lookup yields CDR1 LNHDA and CDR2 SQIVND (reference sequence). CDR3 size: 15 residues. The CDR3: CASSTTGNPNTEAFF. The DNA of the CDR3 is TGTGCCAGTAGTACTACAGGGAATCCGAACACTGAAGCTTTCTTT.

The chain employs TRBV7-9 and TRBJ2-3; 9 positions match TRBD1. Looked up from germline, CDR1 is SEHNR and CDR2 is FQNEAQ (reference sequence). The junction had 8 bases not matched to a gene; V was cut back by 5 bases and J by 2 bases. This CDR3 is 16 amino acids long. The DNA of the CDR3 is TGTGCCAGCAGCGCCGCCGGGACAGGGCCCACAGATACGCAGTATTTT. This codes for CASSAAGTGPTDTQYF.

V is TRBV4-1 and J is TRBJ2-7, with 7 bases that match TRBD1. CDR1 is MGHRA and CDR2 is YSYEKL in the germline V gene. The CDR3 has 15 amino acids. Unmatched junction bases numbered 7, after V lost 3 bases and J lost 2 bases. The CDR3 spells CASSQVTGEPYEQYF. For the CDR3, the DNA is TGCGCCAGCAGCCAGGTAACAGGGGAACCCTACGAGCAGTACTTC.

The chain couples TRBV18 to TRBJ2-1; no clear D. Germline V gene lookup returns CDR1 KGHSH and CDR2 LQKENI. This CDR3 has 14 residues. The V and J ends lost 3 bases and 7 bases respectively, with 13 bases between them. CDR3 region: CASSPNSSGNEQFF. In nucleotides, the CDR3 is TGTGCCAGCTCACCGAATTCTTCTGGGAATGAGCAGTTCTTC.

The chain joins TRBV6-1 to TRBJ1-5, with D possibly matching TRBD1 (5 bases). Germline loops: CDR1 MNHNS, CDR2 SASEGT. The CDR3 has 14 residues. The V gene lost 2 bases and the J gene lost 7 bases, with 12 bases spanning the gap. The CDR3 DNA sequence: TGTGCCAGCAGTGAAAACAGTGGGGGACAGCCCCAGCATTTT. It is translated as CASSENSGGQPQHF.

This clone has a handful of counts. V is TRBV19 and J is TRBJ2-6; D is ambiguous. The CDR3 has 19 amino acids. V was cut by 6 bases and J by 2 bases, with 23 bases left in between. The germline CDR1 and CDR2 sequences are LNHDA and SQIVND (reference sequence). As DNA, the CDR3 is TGTGCCAGTAGCACCCCAAATTACCCTTATTATACTGGGGCCAACGTCCTGACTTTC. This encodes CASSTPNYPYYTGANVLTF.

V is TRBV5-4 and J is TRBJ2-1; 12 nucleotides agree with TRBD2. V trimming: 4 bases; J trimming: 4 bases; junction bases outside the gene matches: 9. The germline V gene encodes CDR1 SGHNT and CDR2 YYREEE (reference sequence). The CDR3 is 17 amino acids. The CDR3 reads CASSPVLAGGPYNEQFF. The CDR3, as DNA: TGTGCCAGCAGCCCCGTACTAGCGGGAGGACCATACAATGAGCAGTTCTTC. The whole variable domain, filled in from reference TRBV5-4 and TRBJ2-1, reads ETGVTQSPTHLIKTRGQQVTLRCSSQSGHNTVSWYQQALGQGPQFIFQYYREEENGRGNFPPRFSGLQFPNYSSELNVNALELDDSALYLCASSPVLAGGPYNEQFFGPGTRLTVL.

The chain combines TRBV19 with TRBJ1-4, with D possibly being TRBD1 (5 bases). From germline, CDR1 is LNHDA and CDR2 SQIVND (reference sequence). The CDR3 extends over 15 amino acids. V was shortened by 5 bases and J by 0 bases, with 10 bases between the two germline ends. The DNA for the CDR3 is TGTGCCAGTAGTCCCTTGGGGGCAACTAATGAAAAACTGTTTTTT. Protein sequence: CASSPLGATNEKLFF. Complete variable domain (other parts from reference TRBV19 and TRBJ1-4): DGGITQSPKYLFRKEGQNVTLSCEQNLNHDAMYWYRQDPGQGLRLIYYSQIVNDFQKGDIAEGYSVSREKKESFPLTVTSAQKNPTAFYLCASSPLGATNEKLFFGSGTQLSVL.

The chain has TRBV6-1 and TRBJ1-5; D remains unclear. The CDR3 is made up of 12 amino acids. From germline, CDR1 is MNHNS and CDR2 SASEGT. V lost 3 bases and J 7 bases, leaving 7 bases between the germline ends. CDR3 loop: CASSEMGQPQHF. CDR3 nucleotide sequence: TGTGCCAGCAGTGAGATGGGGCAGCCCCAGCATTTT.

In regard to this clone: The same CDR3 is also encoded by other DNA sequences in this sample. Written as DNA, the CDR3 is TGCAGCGCTGGGGACAGGGGGCGGGGTGGCTACACCTTC. This codes for CSAGDRGRGGYTF. The chain carries TRBV29-1 and TRBJ1-2, with 12 positions matching TRBD1. There are 13 residues in the CDR3. The V segment lost 7 bases and the J segment 7 bases; nucleotides outside the gene matches: 7. Germline V gene sequence: CDR1 SQVTM, CDR2 ANQGSEA.

This clone was observed many times. The J gene is TRBJ1-3, the V gene TRBV2, with unresolved D. The CDR3 has 13 amino acids. Germline lookup yields CDR1 SNHLY and CDR2 FYNNEI. V was shortened by 8 bases and J by 2 bases, with 10 bases between the two germline ends. CDR3 sequence: CASGEQTGNTIYF. The CDR3 DNA reads TGTGCCAGCGGCGAACAGACTGGAAACACCATATATTTT.